The entry below gives a single T cell receptor beta chain sequence along with its context. Its matching antigen is unknown. This entry belongs to a study of T cell repertoires in cytomegalovirus infection. About the research overall: CMV epitopes that were recently identified and HLA-C-restricted were used alongside well-studied HLA-B-restricted ones. Study-level results: CMV-specific TCR beta clonotypes restricted by HLA-C dominated the ex vivo response.

V lost 1 base and J lost 4, with 11 bases in between. Germline values: CDR1 SQVTM, CDR2 ANQGSEA. This CDR3 spans 15 amino acids. MiXCR was run by TCRdb on the reads, yielding one entry per CDR3 protein. The sample includes about 340,000 distinct CDR3 sequences, just under 30% of them seen just once. Sample: cultured PBMCs, taken from culture after CMV antigen stimulation. The chain combines TRBV29-1 with TRBJ2-6; D might be TRBD1 or TRBD2, each matching 5 bases. This clonotype was obtained from a human donor in good health (CMV status not recorded). Some clones in this sample may be carry-over from other donors' samples. The CDR3 reads CSVEGSGTGANVLTF. CDR3 nucleotide sequence: TGCAGCGTTGAAGGATCAGGGACCGGGGCCAACGTCCTGACTTTC.